This TCR beta chain was identified during a study of cytomegalovirus exposure and HLA in healthy donors. Study results and limitations: Through in vitro validation, three CMV-associated chains were shown to be specific for CMV antigens.

Comment on this clone: The antigen is unknown.

The CDR3 has 14 amino acids. The V end lost 7 bases, the J end lost 3 bases, and 15 bases lay between the germline ends. Germline-derived CDR1 and CDR2 are LNHDA and SQIVND (reference sequence). The method was immunoSEQ multiplex PCR; TCRdb's version includes in-frame clones alone and lacks a portion of them. The sample holds a few hundred thousand clones, around 90% seen once. The specimen sequenced was PBMCs. This chain links TRBV19 with TRBJ1-2, with D perhaps matching TRBD1 (5 bases). This receptor was taken from a woman under 30 in good health and CMV-seronegative. The CDR3 DNA reads TGTGCCAGTACCGACGGGGGTGTGGACTATGGCTACACCTTC. It translates to CASTDGGVDYGYTF.